This entry lists 2 T cell receptor beta chains sequenced from one sample in a study of T cells in Graves' hyperthyroidism and ophthalmopathy. Authors of the study amplified TCR beta CDR3 regions from RNA transcripts. First-round RT-PCR of the TCR CDR3 relied on the HTBI primer set. One entry per CDR3 protein results from TCRdb running MiXCR on the multiplex PCR reads. The sample includes approximately 570,000 distinct CDR3 sequences, about 20% of them seen just once. Sequenced sample: blood. The receptors derive from a man in his forties with Graves' ophthalmopathy.

Concerning this clonotype itself: A read error is possible here, since a much larger clone lies one base away. This chain uses TRBV18 with TRBJ2-7; D is unclear. Germline CDR1 is KGHSH and CDR2 is LQKENI. The CDR3 sequence is 14 residues long. CDR3 in amino acids: CASSSPSSSYEQYF. CDR3 sequence (DNA): TGTGCCAGCTCATCACCTTCAAGCTCCTACGAGCAGTACTTC.

There are many counts of this clonotype. V gene TRBV18 combines with J gene TRBJ2-3; D unclear. Germline CDR1 reads KGHSH; CDR2 reads LQKENI. The CDR3 consists of 16 residues. The V and J ends lost 3 bases and 6 bases respectively, with 19 bases between them. The CDR3 DNA reads TGTGCCAGCTCACCCAAACGGAGTCTACTTGGCGATACGCAGTATTTT. Protein sequence: CASSPKRSLLGDTQYF.